This T cell receptor (beta chain) was observed in a study of control samples from healthy donors and cancer patients (TCRdb year 2020). Per the germline V gene, SGHRS is the CDR1 and YFSETQ is the CDR2. From V the trimming removes 3 bases and from J it removes 4 bases, while the gene matches leave 3 bases of the junction unaccounted for. Its CDR3 holds 14 amino acids, cysteine through phenylalanine. Only CDR3 DNA is held: 42 bases, read in frame from base 1. Receptor libraries were prepared by the immunoSEQ multiplex PCR assay. TCRdb retrieved this table from immuneACCESS and kept in-frame rearrangements only. Not all clones are present; in checked studies, unresolved V genes account for under half, and no reason is known for the remainder. The table for this sample lists about 160,000 clones; roughly 94% of them were counted only once. 14% of the sample rests with the top ten. Details on this clone: It lacks a known antigen. Base qualities are not recorded, but no much larger clone differs from it by a single base. This specimen includes other DNA sequences encoding the same CDR3.

The TCR comes from a man aged 55-75 years with colorectal cancer. Sequences were obtained from PBMCs. This chain is built from TRBV5-1 and TRBJ2-1, with 8 bases in between that match TRBD1. The DNA is as follows: TGCGCCAGCAGCTCCGGACAGGGATACAATGAGCAGTTCTTC. Translated, it reads CASSSGQGYNEQFF.